The 21 T cell receptor beta chains reported below all come from one sample, sequenced in a study of blood T cells in healthy people across ages (dated by TCRdb to between 2015 and 2017). The library was built by means of 5' RACE. Sequenced using an Illumina HiSeq 2500. A second PCR of roughly 7 to 11 cycles was performed with a sample-barcoded 5' primer and a J-beta primer mix. TCRdb trimmed the raw reads at Q25, called clones with MiXCR and kept productive beta chains. Each CDR3 protein appears once, grouped with its most common genes and DNA. Recorded for this sample are roughly 800,000 distinct CDR3 sequences; about 26% of them occurred a single time. Together, the top ten hold roughly 3.1% of the sample. These data are also associated with another study on T cells of mothers and their children.

Sequenced material: blood. These receptors were collected from a boy aged 5-17 years in good health.

This clonotype is a singleton in its sample. The chain recombines TRBV5-1 with TRBJ2-5; D call uncertain. The CDR3 totals 15 residues. The V gene's germline CDR1 is SGHRS and CDR2 YFSETQ. V was shortened by 0 bases and J by 1 base, with 10 bases between the two germline ends. The CDR3 DNA sequence: TGCGCCAGCAGCTTGGCCCGGGCAGCCCAAGAGACCCAGTACTTC. Translating gives CASSLARAAQETQYF.

This clonotype has just a few counts. The V gene is TRBV4-1, the J gene TRBJ1-6; D gene uncertain. The V and J ends lost 4 bases and 8 bases respectively, with 9 bases between them. Germline assignment: CDR1 MGHRA and CDR2 YSYEKL. The CDR3 extends over 13 amino acids. Here the CDR3 reads CASSPAGDSPLHF. In DNA, the CDR3 is TGCGCCAGCAGCCCCGCCGGGGATTCACCCCTCCACTTT.

The sample holds a few counts of this clonotype. The rearrangement joins TRBV20-1 to TRBJ1-1; the D is unclear. Germline V gives CDR1 DFQATT, CDR2 SNEGSKA (reference sequence). V was trimmed by 7 bases and J by 5 bases, leaving 11 bases between them. The CDR3 consists of 11 residues. The CDR3 DNA sequence: TGCAGTGGGCGCGAGGGAACTGAAGCTTTCTTT. As protein: CSGREGTEAFF.

This clonotype has a count of ten or more. This chain connects TRBV6-4 to TRBJ2-1, with 9 bases matching TRBD1. J lost 8 bases, V lost 6 bases, and 8 bases had no gene match. CDR1 is MRHNA, CDR2 SNTAGT, per germline. CDR3 length: 14 amino acids. The CDR3 sequence is CASSRTGDVDEQFF. The CDR3 nucleotides read TGTGCCAGCAGCCGGACAGGGGACGTAGATGAGCAGTTCTTC.

This clonotype has only a few counts. This sequence joins TRBV5-1 and TRBJ1-2; 9 nucleotides agree with TRBD1. CDR3 size: 14 residues. Germline CDR1 is SGHRS and CDR2 is YFSETQ. V shed 5 bases, J shed 7 bases, and the junction held 9 bases outside the gene matches. CDR3 loop: CASSFDTGGSGYTF. The DNA for the CDR3 is TGCGCCAGCAGTTTTGATACAGGGGGCTCTGGCTACACCTTC.

V is TRBV6-5 and J is TRBJ2-2; maybe TRBD1 (6 bases). The CDR3 runs to 13 residues. V was cut by 9 bases and J by 1 base, with 9 bases left in between. The germline CDR1 and CDR2 sequences are MNHEY and SVGAGI. CDR3 in DNA: TGTGCCAGTCAGACAGGGAACACCGGGGAGCTGTTTTTT. It codes for CASQTGNTGELFF.

The rearrangement uses TRBV20-1 and TRBJ2-5; D is unresolved. The CDR3 sequence is 13 residues long. V gave up 6 bases and J gave up 1 base, with 12 bases separating them. Germline V gives CDR1 DFQATT, CDR2 SNEGSKA (reference sequence). CDR3 sequence: CSAADTVQETQYF. The CDR3 region has the DNA TGCAGTGCCGCGGATACAGTCCAAGAGACCCAGTACTTC.

The chain employs TRBV9 and TRBJ2-2; 7 positions match TRBD1. The V gene's germline CDR1 is SGDLS and CDR2 YYNGEE. V was clipped by 3 bases and J by 6 bases; unmatched bases: 5. This CDR3 is built from 14 residues. The CDR3 is CASSAEQGAGELFF. CDR3 sequence (DNA): TGTGCCAGCAGCGCGGAGCAGGGGGCCGGGGAGCTGTTTTTT. Complete variable domain (other parts from reference TRBV9 and TRBJ2-2): DSGVTQTPKHLITATGQRVTLRCSPRSGDLSVYWYQQSLDQGLQFLIQYYNGEERAKGNILERFSAQQFPDLHSELNLSSLELGDSALYFCASSAEQGAGELFFGEGSRLTVL.

In the case of this clonotype: Compared with germline, one end of the junction differs, possibly owing to a read error. The chain employs TRBV20-1 and TRBJ2-5; TRBD2 agrees at 11 bases. The better agreement between TRBJ2-1 and the DNA end casts doubt on the J call. Germline CDR1 is DFQATT and CDR2 is SNEGSKA (reference sequence). The CDR3 is 15 amino acids. The CDR3 loop is CSASTSSGGYNVQFF. CDR3 DNA sequence: TGCAGTGCTAGTACGTCTAGCGGGGGGTACAATGTGCAGTTCTTC.

This clonotype was picked up a small number of times. This sequence joins TRBV18 and TRBJ2-5; 7 bases match TRBD2. This CDR3 region has 14 residues. The V gene's germline CDR1 is KGHSH and CDR2 LQKENI. Losses at the gene ends were 6 bases for V and 4 bases for J; bases not matched to a gene: 8. CDR3 in amino acids: CASSLKTSRETQYF. The DNA of the CDR3 is TGTGCCAGCTCCCTAAAGACTAGCCGAGAGACCCAGTACTTC. Full variable domain (missing parts from reference TRBV18 and TRBJ2-5): NAGVMQNPRHLVRRRGQEARLRCSPMKGHSHVYWYRQLPEEGLKFMVYLQKENIIDESGMPKERFSAEFPKEGPSILRIQQVVRGDSAAYFCASSLKTSRETQYFGPGTRLLVL.

V usage is TRBV7-2 and J usage is TRBJ2-7; TRBD1 matches at 9 bases. CDR1 is SGHTA and CDR2 is FQGNSA in the germline V gene. The length of the CDR3 is 15 residues. The V gene end was trimmed by 4 bases and the J gene end by 0 bases; junction bases not matched to a gene: 4. The CDR3, as DNA: TGTGCCAGCAGCTCCTACAGGGGGCTCTCCTACGAGCAGTACTTC. It is translated as CASSSYRGLSYEQYF. Full variable domain (missing parts from reference TRBV7-2 and TRBJ2-7): GAGVSQSPSNKVTEKGKDVELRCDPISGHTALYWYRQSLGQGLEFLIYFQGNSAPDKSGLPSDRFSAERTGGSVSTLTIQRTQQEDSAVYLCASSSYRGLSYEQYFGPGTRLTVT.

This clonotype turned up a few times. The chain is built from TRBV19 and TRBJ2-1; D gene uncertain. The V end lost 6 bases, the J end lost 7 bases, and 7 bases lay between the germline ends. The germline V gene has CDR1 LNHDA and CDR2 SQIVND (reference sequence). This CDR3 has 11 residues. In nucleotides, the CDR3 is TGTGCCAGTAGAGGGTGGAATGAGCAGTTCTTC. Translating gives CASRGWNEQFF.

The V and J genes are TRBV12-3 or TRBV12-4 and TRBJ1-4; TRBD1 matches 7 bases. The CDR3 totals 14 residues. V lost 4 bases to trimming and J lost 7 bases; unmatched junction nucleotides: 6. DNA for the CDR3: TGTGCCAGCAGTTCTCCGGGACAGTCTGAAAAACTGTTTTTT. Translating gives CASSSPGQSEKLFF.

V usage is TRBV20-1 and J usage is TRBJ2-3, with D maybe TRBD1 (5 bases). CDR3 length equals 14 residues. Germline V CDR1 and CDR2: DFQATT, SNEGSKA (reference sequence). V lost 3 bases, J lost 3 bases, and 13 bases lay in between. CDR3 sequence (DNA): TGCAGTGCTAGGAGTGGGGCCGGAACAGATACGCAGTATTTT. It encodes CSARSGAGTDTQYF.

This chain joins TRBV7-9 and TRBJ1-2; 7 bases fit TRBD1. V was clipped by 0 bases and J by 6 bases; unmatched bases: 4. CDR1 and CDR2 from the germline V gene are SEHNR and FQNEAQ (reference sequence). This CDR3 is built from 14 residues. CDR3 sequence (DNA): TGTGCCAGCAGCTTAGCGGGGCAGGGGGATGGCTACACCTTC. This codes for CASSLAGQGDGYTF. The full variable domain, completed using reference TRBV7-9 and TRBJ1-2, is DTGVSQNPRHKITKRGQNVTFRCDPISEHNRLYWYRQTLGQGPEFLTYFQNEAQLEKSRLLSDRFSAERPKGSFSTLEIQRTEQGDSAMYLCASSLAGQGDGYTFGSGTRLTVV.

This clonotype has only a few counts. At one of its ends the junction is not consistent with the germline gene, which may arise from a read error. The CDR3 is CSVGRDRDSAEQCF. The CDR3 DNA follows: TGCAGCGTTGGCCGGGACAGGGACTCGGCCGAGCAGTGCTTC. The genes are TRBV29-1 and TRBJ2-7; 9 bases fit TRBD1. There are 14 residues in the CDR3. Germline values: CDR1 SQVTM, CDR2 ANQGSEA.

This clonotype has a handful of counts. This rearrangement joins TRBV3-1 to TRBJ2-7; 9 nucleotides line up with TRBD2. Germline values: CDR1 LGHDT, CDR2 YNNKEL (reference sequence). With V trimmed by 0 bases and J by 6 bases, 9 bases remained unmatched. This CDR3 is built from 16 residues. The CDR3 bases are TGTGCCAGCAGCCAAGAAAGCGGGGGGAAGTATGGCGAGCAGTACTTC. Protein product: CASSQESGGKYGEQYF.

The CDR3 bases are TGTGCCAGCAGCTTAACTTTGGCGAGGGGCAACGAGCAGTACTTC. As protein: CASSLTLARGNEQYF. The chain carries TRBV7-9 and TRBJ2-7, with D perhaps TRBD1 or TRBD2 (5 bases each). V was shortened by 2 bases and J by 5 bases, with 16 bases between the two germline ends. The germline gives CDR1 SEHNR, CDR2 FQNEAQ (reference sequence). CDR3 length: 15 residues.

This clonotype has a count of ten or more. The chain has TRBV5-1 and TRBJ2-3; possibly TRBD1 for D (5 bases). This CDR3 is built from 14 residues. CDR1 SGHRS and CDR2 YFSETQ come from the germline V gene. V lost 2 bases, J lost 4 bases, and 11 bases lay in between. The CDR3 loop reads CASSLDRASDTQYF. CDR3 nucleotides: TGCGCCAGCAGCTTAGACAGAGCGTCAGATACGCAGTATTTT. Filled out from reference TRBV5-1 and TRBJ2-3, the complete variable domain reads KAGVTQTPRYLIKTRGQQVTLSCSPISGHRSVSWYQQTPGQGLQFLFEYFSETQRNKGNFPGRFSGRQFSNSRSEMNVSTLELGDSALYLCASSLDRASDTQYFGPGTRLTVL.

V is TRBV12-3 or TRBV12-4 and J is TRBJ1-4; D is perhaps TRBD1 (6 bases). This CDR3 region has 15 residues. V gave up 5 bases and J gave up 5 bases, with 15 bases separating them. The DNA for the CDR3 is TGTGCCAGCAGTCCGACTGGGGGCATGAATGAAAAACTGTTTTTT. Residues: CASSPTGGMNEKLFF.

V gene TRBV4-3 combines with J gene TRBJ2-1, with D unresolved. Germline V gene sequence: CDR1 LGHNA, CDR2 YSLEER. V lost 0 bases to trimming and J lost 0 bases, with 12 bases between them. CDR3 length: 17 amino acids. Here the CDR3 reads CASSQDRSYDSYNEQFF. Written as DNA, the CDR3 is TGCGCCAGCAGCCAAGATAGGAGTTACGACTCCTACAATGAGCAGTTCTTC.